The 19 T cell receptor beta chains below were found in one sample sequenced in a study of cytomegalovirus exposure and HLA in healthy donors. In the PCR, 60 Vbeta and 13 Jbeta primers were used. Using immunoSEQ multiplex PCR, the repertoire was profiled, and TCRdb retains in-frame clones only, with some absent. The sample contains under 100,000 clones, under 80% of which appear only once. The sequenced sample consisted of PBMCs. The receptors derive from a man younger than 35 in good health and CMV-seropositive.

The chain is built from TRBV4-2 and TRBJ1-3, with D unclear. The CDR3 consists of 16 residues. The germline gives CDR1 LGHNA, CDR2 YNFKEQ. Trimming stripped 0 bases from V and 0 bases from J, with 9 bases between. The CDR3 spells CASSQEIPHSGNTIYF. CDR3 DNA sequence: TGTGCCAGCAGCCAAGAGATCCCACACTCTGGAAACACCATATATTTT.

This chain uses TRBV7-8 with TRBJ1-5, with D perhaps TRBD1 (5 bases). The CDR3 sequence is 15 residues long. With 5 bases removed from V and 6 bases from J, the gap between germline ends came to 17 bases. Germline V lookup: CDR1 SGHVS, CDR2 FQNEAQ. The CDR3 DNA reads TGTGCCAGCAGCCCGGTGGACGGGGGAAGTCAGCCCCAGCATTTT. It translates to CASSPVDGGSQPQHF.

The CDR3 loop is CASSFGEGGEAFF. As DNA, the CDR3 is TGTGCCAGCAGTTTCGGAGAGGGAGGGGAAGCTTTCTTT. V gene TRBV27 combines with J gene TRBJ1-1; D unresolved. V shed 3 bases and J shed 8 bases, with 13 bases lying between them. This CDR3 contains 13 residues. Germline CDR1 MNHEY, CDR2 SMNVEV (reference sequence).

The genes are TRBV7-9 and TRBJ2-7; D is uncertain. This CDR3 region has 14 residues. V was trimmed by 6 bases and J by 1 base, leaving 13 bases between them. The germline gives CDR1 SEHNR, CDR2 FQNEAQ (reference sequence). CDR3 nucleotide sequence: TGTGCCAGCAGACCCTCCAACGGGTCCTACGAGCAGTACTTC. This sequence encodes CASRPSNGSYEQYF.

Here the CDR3 DNA reads TGTGCCAGCAGCACCTTAGCTAACTATGGCTACACCTTC. Residues: CASSTLANYGYTF. The gene calls are TRBV27 and TRBJ1-2, with unresolved D. The CDR3 has 13 amino acids. CDR1 is MNHEY, CDR2 SMNVEV, per germline (reference sequence). The V and J ends lost 6 bases and 0 bases respectively, with 8 bases between them.

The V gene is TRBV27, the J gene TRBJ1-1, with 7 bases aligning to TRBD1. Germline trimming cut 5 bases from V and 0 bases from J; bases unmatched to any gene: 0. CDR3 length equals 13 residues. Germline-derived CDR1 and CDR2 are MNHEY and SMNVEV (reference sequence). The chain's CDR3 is CASSGQVNTEAFF. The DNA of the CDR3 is TGTGCCAGCAGTGGACAGGTGAACACTGAAGCTTTCTTT.

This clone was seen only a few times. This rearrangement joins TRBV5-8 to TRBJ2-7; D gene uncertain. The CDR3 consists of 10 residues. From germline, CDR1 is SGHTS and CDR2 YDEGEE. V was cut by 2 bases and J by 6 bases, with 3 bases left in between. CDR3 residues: CASSFSEQYF. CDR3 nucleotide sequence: TGTGCCAGCAGCTTCTCCGAGCAGTACTTC.

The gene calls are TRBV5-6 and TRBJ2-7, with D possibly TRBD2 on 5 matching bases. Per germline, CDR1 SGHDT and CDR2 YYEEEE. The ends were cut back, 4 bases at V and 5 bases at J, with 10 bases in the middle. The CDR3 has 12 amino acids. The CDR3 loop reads CASSLTSNEQYF. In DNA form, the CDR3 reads TGTGCCAGCAGCCTTACTAGTAACGAGCAGTACTTC.

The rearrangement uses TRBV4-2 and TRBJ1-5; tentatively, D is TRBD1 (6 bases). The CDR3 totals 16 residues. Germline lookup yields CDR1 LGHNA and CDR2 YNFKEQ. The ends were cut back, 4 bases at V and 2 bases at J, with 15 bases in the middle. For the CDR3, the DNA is TGTGCCAGCAGCCTATCAGGGGTAGGGGGCAATCAGCCCCAGCATTTT. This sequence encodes CASSLSGVGGNQPQHF.

The CDR3 reads CASSSFYGYTF. CDR3 nucleotide sequence: TGTGCCAGCAGCTCGTTCTATGGCTACACCTTC. The gene calls are TRBV5-4 and TRBJ1-2; D gene uncertain. V dropped 3 bases and J dropped 4 bases, with 4 bases sitting between them. There are 11 residues in the CDR3. CDR1 and CDR2 from the germline V gene are SGHNT and YYREEE (reference sequence).

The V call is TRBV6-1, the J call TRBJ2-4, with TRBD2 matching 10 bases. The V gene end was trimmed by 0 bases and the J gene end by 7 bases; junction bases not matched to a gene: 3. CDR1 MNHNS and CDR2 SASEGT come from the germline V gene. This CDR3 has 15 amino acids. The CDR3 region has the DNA TGTGCCAGCAGTGAAGCTAGCGGGAGGCTGAACATTCAGTACTTC. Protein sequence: CASSEASGRLNIQYF.

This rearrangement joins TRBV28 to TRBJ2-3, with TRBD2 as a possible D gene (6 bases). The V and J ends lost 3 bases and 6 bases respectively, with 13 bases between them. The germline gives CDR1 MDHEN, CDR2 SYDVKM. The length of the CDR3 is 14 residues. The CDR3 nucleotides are TGTGCCAGCAGTTTTTCCATTGCGGGGGATACGCAGTATTTT. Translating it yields CASSFSIAGDTQYF.

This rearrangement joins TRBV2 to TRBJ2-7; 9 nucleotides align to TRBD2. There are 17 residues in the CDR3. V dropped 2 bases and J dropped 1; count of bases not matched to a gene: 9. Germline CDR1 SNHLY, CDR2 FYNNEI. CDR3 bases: TGTGCCAGCAGTGAACCCACTAGCGGGCTTTTTTCCTACGAGCAGTACTTC. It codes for CASSEPTSGLFSYEQYF.

The chain's CDR3 is CAIKISTGELFF. CDR3 sequence (DNA): TGTGCCATCAAAATTTCTACCGGGGAGCTGTTTTTT. This chain links TRBV10-3 with TRBJ2-2; the D is unclear. Germline CDR1 ENHRY, CDR2 SYGVKD. The V and J ends lost 7 bases and 5 bases respectively, with 8 bases between them. This CDR3 spans 12 amino acids.

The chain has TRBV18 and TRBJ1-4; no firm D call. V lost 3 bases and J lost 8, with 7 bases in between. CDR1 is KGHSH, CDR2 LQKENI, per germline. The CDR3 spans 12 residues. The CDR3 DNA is TGTGCCAGCTCACCGAAAGAGGAAAAACTGTTTTTT. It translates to CASSPKEEKLFF.

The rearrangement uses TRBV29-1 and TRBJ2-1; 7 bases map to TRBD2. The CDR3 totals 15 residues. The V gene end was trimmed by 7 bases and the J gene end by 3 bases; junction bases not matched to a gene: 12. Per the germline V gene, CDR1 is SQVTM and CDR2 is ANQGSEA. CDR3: CSAQNRLADYNEQFF. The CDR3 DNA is TGCAGCGCTCAAAACCGACTAGCAGACTACAATGAGCAGTTCTTC.

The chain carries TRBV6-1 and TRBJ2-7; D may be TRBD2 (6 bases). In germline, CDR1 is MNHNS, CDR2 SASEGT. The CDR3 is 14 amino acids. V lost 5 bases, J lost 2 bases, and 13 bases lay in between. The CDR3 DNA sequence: TGTGCCAGCAGTAGAGCGGAGGGCGCCTACGAGCAGTACTTC. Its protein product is CASSRAEGAYEQYF.

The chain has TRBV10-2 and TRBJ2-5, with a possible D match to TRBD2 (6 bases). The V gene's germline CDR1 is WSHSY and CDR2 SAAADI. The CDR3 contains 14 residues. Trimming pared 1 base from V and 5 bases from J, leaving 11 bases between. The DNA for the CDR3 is TGCGCCAGCAGTGAGTGGGGGGAGATCGAGACCCAGTACTTC. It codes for CASSEWGEIETQYF.

The CDR3 DNA is TGCAGCGTTGGGTCGGGATTATCCAATGAGCAGTTCTTC. Translating gives CSVGSGLSNEQFF. V and J are TRBV29-1 and TRBJ2-1; the D gene is possibly TRBD2 (5 bases). This CDR3 comprises 13 residues. The V gene lost 4 bases and the J gene lost 6 bases, with 13 bases spanning the gap. Germline assignment: CDR1 SQVTM and CDR2 ANQGSEA.